The 15 T cell receptor beta chains in this list originate from one sample, sequenced in a study of regulatory and conventional T cells in RAG deficiency. Some clones are missing from TCRdb's copy, which holds only in-frame ones; the method was immunoSEQ multiplex PCR. Among around 30,000 clones listed, 80% to 90% were seen once. These data also featured in a second study, about regulatory T cells. As that study records: Amplification used 52 TRBV primers and 13 TRBJ primers.

The sequenced sample consisted of CD8+ T cells sorted from blood. The receptor source for this set is a human donor in good health.

This chain connects TRBV11-2 to TRBJ1-2; unclear D gene. Trimming cost V 5 bases and J 3 bases, with 16 bases left between them. The germline V gene encodes CDR1 SGHAT and CDR2 FQNNGV. This CDR3 is 15 amino acids long. CDR3 nucleotides: TGTGCCAGCAGCCCCGTTGACGGAGGATACTATGGCTACACCTTC. Amino acid sequence: CASSPVDGGYYGYTF.

The table lists this clone with a few counts. V is TRBV15 and J is TRBJ1-3; no definite D call. Germline V gene sequence: CDR1 LNHNV, CDR2 YYDKDF (reference sequence). V dropped 6 bases and J dropped 0 bases, with 12 bases sitting between them. The CDR3 length is 15 residues. The CDR3 is CATREVLTSGNTIYF. The CDR3 bases are TGTGCCACCAGAGAGGTACTCACCTCTGGAAACACCATATATTTT.

As to this clone: At one boundary the junction diverges from the germline segment, which might be a read error. The rearrangement links TRBV7-7 to TRBJ2-7, with D perhaps assigned TRBD1 or TRBD2 (5 bases each). The CDR3 totals 13 residues. Germline assignment: CDR1 SSHAT and CDR2 FNYEAQ (reference sequence). The CDR3 coding sequence is TGTGCTAGCAGCCCGGGACCCGAGAGAGAGCAGTACTTC. This codes for CASSPGPEREQYF.

The rearrangement joins TRBV5-1 to TRBJ2-5; 8 bases map to TRBD1. The J call is in doubt because the DNA end fits TRBJ2-7 better. Germline CDR1 SGHRS, CDR2 YFSETQ. This CDR3 region has 18 residues. The CDR3 is CASSLRGQGAGLGYEQYF. The CDR3 DNA follows: TGCGCCAGCAGCTTGCGGGGGCAGGGGGCAGGCCTGGGGTACGAGCAGTACTTC.

The chain combines TRBV5-1 with TRBJ1-1; maybe TRBD1 (5 bases). This CDR3 region has 11 residues. V lost 7 bases and J lost 4, with 8 bases in between. CDR1 SGHRS and CDR2 YFSETQ come from the germline V gene. The CDR3 is CASYGGTEAFF. The CDR3 DNA sequence: TGCGCCAGCTACGGGGGCACTGAAGCTTTCTTT.

The genes are TRBV7-3 and TRBJ2-7; TRBD2 matches 9 bases. J was trimmed by 1 base and V by 2 bases; bases with no gene match: 3. This CDR3 is built from 15 residues. CDR1 and CDR2 from the germline V gene are SGHTA and FQGTGA. The CDR3 loop is CASSLYSGGSYEQYF. CDR3 sequence (DNA): TGTGCCAGCAGCTTATATAGCGGGGGATCCTACGAGCAGTACTTC.

The V gene is TRBV15, the J gene TRBJ2-1, with 13 bases fitting TRBD2. Germline V gene lookup returns CDR1 LNHNV and CDR2 YYDKDF (reference sequence). The V segment lost 5 bases and the J segment 6 bases; nucleotides outside the gene matches: 4. The CDR3 extends over 15 amino acids. DNA for the CDR3: TGTGCCACCAGCGGGACTAGCGGGACCTTCAATGAGCAGTTCTTC. It translates to CATSGTSGTFNEQFF.

The chain recombines TRBV9 with TRBJ1-1, with no clear D. From germline, CDR1 is SGDLS and CDR2 YYNGEE. The CDR3 consists of 14 residues. The germline V and J ends were trimmed by 4 bases and 3 bases, with 13 bases remaining between them. This CDR3 is CASSPGPQDTEAFF. The DNA for the CDR3 is TGTGCCAGCAGCCCTGGACCTCAGGACACTGAAGCTTTCTTT.

The chain employs TRBV7-3 and TRBJ2-5; a possible D gene is TRBD2 (5 bases). Germline V gene lookup returns CDR1 SGHTA and CDR2 FQGTGA. The CDR3 contains 16 residues. Trimming shortened V by 5 bases and J by 4 bases, and 20 bases separated the two germline ends. The CDR3 nucleotides read TGTGCCAGCAGCCCATCCCCGGCTAGCAATGGAGAGACCCAGTACTTC. Residues: CASSPSPASNGETQYF.

The chain uses TRBV28 and TRBJ2-7; D perhaps matches TRBD1 (5 bases). Germline V lookup: CDR1 MDHEN, CDR2 SYDVKM. V was clipped by 5 bases and J by 4 bases, with 21 bases between them. This CDR3 has 16 residues. This CDR3 is CASSPPQGRSFYEQYF. Here the CDR3 DNA reads TGTGCCAGCAGTCCCCCCCAGGGCAGGTCCTTTTACGAGCAGTACTTC. Full variable domain (rest looked up from reference TRBV28 and TRBJ2-7): DVKVTQSSRYLVKRTGEKVFLECVQDMDHENMFWYRQDPGLGLRLIYFSYDVKMKEKGDIPEGYSVSREKKERFSLILESASTNQTSMYLCASSPPQGRSFYEQYFGPGTRLTVT.

The rearrangement joins TRBV2 to TRBJ2-3; possibly TRBD1 or TRBD2 for D (6 bases each). Per the germline V gene, CDR1 is SNHLY and CDR2 is FYNNEI. This CDR3 contains 12 residues. CDR3 loop: CAGGGGTDTQYF. The CDR3, as DNA: TGTGCGGGGGGCGGGGGCACAGATACGCAGTATTTT. Full variable domain (missing parts from reference TRBV2 and TRBJ2-3): EPEVTQTPSHQVTQMGQEVILRCVPISNHLYFYWYRQILGQKVEFLVSFYNNEISEKSEIFDDQFSVERPDGSNFTLKIRSTKLEDSAMYFCAGGGGTDTQYFGPGTRLTVL.

This clone has only a few counts. V gene TRBV7-9 combines with J gene TRBJ1-3; perhaps TRBD1 as D (6 bases). Trimming removed 4 bases at V and 2 bases at J, with 6 bases between. The CDR3 has 13 amino acids. Germline CDR1 is SEHNR and CDR2 is FQNEAQ (reference sequence). The CDR3 is CASSSGAGNTIYF. The CDR3 nucleotides are TGTGCCAGCAGCTCAGGGGCTGGAAACACCATATATTTT.

This rearrangement joins TRBV2 to TRBJ1-2; D ambiguous. V dropped 8 bases and J dropped 4 bases, with 14 bases sitting between them. The CDR3 length is 13 residues. In germline, CDR1 is SNHLY, CDR2 FYNNEI. CDR3 protein: CASLERGSYGYTF. CDR3 nucleotide sequence: TGTGCCAGCTTAGAAAGAGGGAGCTATGGCTACACCTTC.

This sequence joins TRBV15 and TRBJ2-5, with D unclear. Trimming took off 0 bases at V and 1 base at J, with 12 bases between the two ends. The CDR3 totals 16 residues. The V gene's germline CDR1 is LNHNV and CDR2 YYDKDF (reference sequence). CDR3 residues: CATSRDLVIAQETQYF. The CDR3 coding sequence is TGTGCCACCAGCAGAGATCTCGTAATCGCCCAAGAGACCCAGTACTTC.

For this clone: The junction and the germline gene differ at one end; a read error may be behind it. This chain uses TRBV2 with TRBJ1-3; TRBD1 is a possible D gene (6 bases). Germline CDR1 SNHLY, CDR2 FYNNEI. The CDR3 has 14 residues. Here the CDR3 reads CASTEQGSGNTIYF. For the CDR3, the DNA is TGTGCCAGCACTGAACAGGGCAGTGGAAACACCATATATTTT.